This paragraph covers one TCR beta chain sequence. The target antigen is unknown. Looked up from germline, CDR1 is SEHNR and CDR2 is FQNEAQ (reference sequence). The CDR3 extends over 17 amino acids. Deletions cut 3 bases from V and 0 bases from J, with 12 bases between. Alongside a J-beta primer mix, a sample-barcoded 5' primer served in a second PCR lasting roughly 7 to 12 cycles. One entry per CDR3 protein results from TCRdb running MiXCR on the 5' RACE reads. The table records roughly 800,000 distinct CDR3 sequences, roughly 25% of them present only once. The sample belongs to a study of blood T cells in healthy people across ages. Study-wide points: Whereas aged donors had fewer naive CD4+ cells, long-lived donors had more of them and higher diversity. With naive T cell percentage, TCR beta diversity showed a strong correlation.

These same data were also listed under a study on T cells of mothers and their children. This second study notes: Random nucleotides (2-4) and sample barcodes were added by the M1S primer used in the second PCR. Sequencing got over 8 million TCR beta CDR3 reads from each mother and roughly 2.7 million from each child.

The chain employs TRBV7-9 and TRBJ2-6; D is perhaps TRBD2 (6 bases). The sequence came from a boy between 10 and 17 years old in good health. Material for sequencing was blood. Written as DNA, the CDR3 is TGTGCCAGCAGCTTGCCGGGACTGATCTCTGGGGCCAACGTCCTGACTTTC. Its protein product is CASSLPGLISGANVLTF.